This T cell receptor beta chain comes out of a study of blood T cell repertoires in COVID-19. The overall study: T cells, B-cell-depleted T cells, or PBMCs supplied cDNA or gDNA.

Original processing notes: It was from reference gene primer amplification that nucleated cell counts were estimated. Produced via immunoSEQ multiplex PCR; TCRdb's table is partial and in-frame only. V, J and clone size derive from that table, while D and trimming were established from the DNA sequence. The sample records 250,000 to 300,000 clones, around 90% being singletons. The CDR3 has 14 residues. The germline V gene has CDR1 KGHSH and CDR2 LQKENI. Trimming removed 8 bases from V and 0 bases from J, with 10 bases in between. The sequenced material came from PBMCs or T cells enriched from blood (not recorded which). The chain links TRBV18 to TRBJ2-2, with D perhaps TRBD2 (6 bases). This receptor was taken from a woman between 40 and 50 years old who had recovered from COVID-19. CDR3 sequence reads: CASRLGSNTGELFF. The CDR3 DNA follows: TGTGCCAGCCGACTAGGTTCGAACACCGGGGAGCTGTTTTTT.